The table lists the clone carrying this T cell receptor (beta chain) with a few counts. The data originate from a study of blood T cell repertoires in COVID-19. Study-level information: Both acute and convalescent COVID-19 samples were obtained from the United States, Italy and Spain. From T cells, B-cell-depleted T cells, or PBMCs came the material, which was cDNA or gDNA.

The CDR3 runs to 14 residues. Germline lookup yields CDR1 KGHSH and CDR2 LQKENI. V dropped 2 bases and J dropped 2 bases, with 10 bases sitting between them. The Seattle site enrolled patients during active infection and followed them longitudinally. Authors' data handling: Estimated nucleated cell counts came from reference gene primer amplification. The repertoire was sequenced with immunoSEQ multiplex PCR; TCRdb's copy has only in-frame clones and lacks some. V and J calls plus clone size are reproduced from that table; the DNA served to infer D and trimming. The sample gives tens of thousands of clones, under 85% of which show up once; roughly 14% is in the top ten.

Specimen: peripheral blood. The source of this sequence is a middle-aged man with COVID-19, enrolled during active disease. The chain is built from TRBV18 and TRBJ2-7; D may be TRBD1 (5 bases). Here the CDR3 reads CASSPGQDPYEQYF. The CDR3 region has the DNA TGTGCCAGCTCACCAGGACAAGACCCCTACGAGCAGTACTTC.